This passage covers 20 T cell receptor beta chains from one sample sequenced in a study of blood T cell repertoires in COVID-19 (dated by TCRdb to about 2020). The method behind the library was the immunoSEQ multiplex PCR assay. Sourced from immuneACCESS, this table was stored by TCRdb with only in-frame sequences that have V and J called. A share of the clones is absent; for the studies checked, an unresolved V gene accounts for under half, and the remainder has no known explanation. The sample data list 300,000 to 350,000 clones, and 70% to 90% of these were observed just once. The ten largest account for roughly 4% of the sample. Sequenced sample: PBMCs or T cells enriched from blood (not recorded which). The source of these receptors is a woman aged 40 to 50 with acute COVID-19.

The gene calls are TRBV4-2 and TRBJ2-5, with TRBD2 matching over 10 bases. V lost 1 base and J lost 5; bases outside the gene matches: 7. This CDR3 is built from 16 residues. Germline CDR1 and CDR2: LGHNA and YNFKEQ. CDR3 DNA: TGTGCCAGCAGCCAAGGAAGCGGGGGGGCCCGGGAGACCCAGTACTTC. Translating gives CASSQGSGGARETQYF.

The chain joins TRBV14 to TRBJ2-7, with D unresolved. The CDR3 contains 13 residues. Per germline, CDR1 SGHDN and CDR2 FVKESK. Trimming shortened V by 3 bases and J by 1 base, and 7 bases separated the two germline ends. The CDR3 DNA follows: TGTGCCAGCAGCCAGGGCAGTTCCTACGAGCAGTACTTC. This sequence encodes CASSQGSSYEQYF.

CDR3 amino acids: CASSLVTHYEQYF. In DNA form, the CDR3 reads TGTGCCAGCAGTTTGGTTACTCACTACGAGCAGTACTTC. The rearrangement links TRBV11-2 to TRBJ2-7; the D is unclear. The V and J ends lost 6 bases and 3 bases respectively, with 12 bases between them. The germline V gene has CDR1 SGHAT and CDR2 FQNNGV. The length of the CDR3 is 13 residues.

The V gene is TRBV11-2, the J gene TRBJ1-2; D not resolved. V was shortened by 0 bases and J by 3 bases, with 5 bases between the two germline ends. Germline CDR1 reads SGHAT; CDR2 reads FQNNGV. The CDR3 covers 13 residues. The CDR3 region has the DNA TGTGCCAGCAGCTTAGACTCCGACTATGGCTACACCTTC. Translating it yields CASSLDSDYGYTF. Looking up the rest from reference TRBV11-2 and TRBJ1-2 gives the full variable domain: EAGVAQSPRYKIIEKRQSVAFWCNPISGHATLYWYQQILGQGPKLLIQFQNNGVVDDSQLPKDRFSAERLKGVDSTLKIQPAKLEDSAVYLCASSLDSDYGYTFGSGTRLTVV.

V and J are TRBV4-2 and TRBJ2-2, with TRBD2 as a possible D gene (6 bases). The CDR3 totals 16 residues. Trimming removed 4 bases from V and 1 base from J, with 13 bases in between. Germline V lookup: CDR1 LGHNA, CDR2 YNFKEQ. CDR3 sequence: CASSRLDSKNTGELFF. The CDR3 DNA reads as TGTGCCAGCAGCCGACTAGACAGCAAGAACACCGGGGAGCTGTTTTTT.

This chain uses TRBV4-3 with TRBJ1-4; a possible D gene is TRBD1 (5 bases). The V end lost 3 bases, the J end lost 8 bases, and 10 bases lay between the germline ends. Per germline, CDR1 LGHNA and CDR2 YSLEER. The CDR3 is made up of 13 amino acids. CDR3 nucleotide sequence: TGCGCCAGCAGCCAGGGGGAGGGGGAAAAACTGTTTTTT. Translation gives CASSQGEGEKLFF.

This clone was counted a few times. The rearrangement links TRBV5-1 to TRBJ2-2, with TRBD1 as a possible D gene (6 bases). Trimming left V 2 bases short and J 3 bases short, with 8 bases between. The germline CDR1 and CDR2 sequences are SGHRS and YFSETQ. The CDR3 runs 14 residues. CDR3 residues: CASSFRQDTGELFF. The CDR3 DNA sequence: TGCGCCAGCAGCTTTAGACAGGACACCGGGGAGCTGTTTTTT.

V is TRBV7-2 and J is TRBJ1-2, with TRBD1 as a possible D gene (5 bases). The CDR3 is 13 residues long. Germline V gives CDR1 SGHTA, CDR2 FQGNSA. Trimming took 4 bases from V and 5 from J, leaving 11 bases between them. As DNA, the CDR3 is TGTGCCAGCAGCTCCGGACATCGGTATGGCTACACCTTC. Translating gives CASSSGHRYGYTF.

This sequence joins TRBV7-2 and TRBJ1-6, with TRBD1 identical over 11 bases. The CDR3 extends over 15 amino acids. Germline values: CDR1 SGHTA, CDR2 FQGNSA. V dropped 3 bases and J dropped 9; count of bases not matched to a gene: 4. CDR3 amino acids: CASSLDRGLASPLHF. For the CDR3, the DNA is TGTGCCAGCAGCTTGGACAGGGGGCTTGCTTCACCCCTCCACTTT.

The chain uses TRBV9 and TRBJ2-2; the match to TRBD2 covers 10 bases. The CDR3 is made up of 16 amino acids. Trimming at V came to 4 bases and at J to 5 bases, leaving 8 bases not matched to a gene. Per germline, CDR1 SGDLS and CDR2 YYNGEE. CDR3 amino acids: CASSRRERGGTGELFF. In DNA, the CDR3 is TGTGCCAGCAGCCGAAGAGAGCGGGGGGGAACCGGGGAGCTGTTTTTT.

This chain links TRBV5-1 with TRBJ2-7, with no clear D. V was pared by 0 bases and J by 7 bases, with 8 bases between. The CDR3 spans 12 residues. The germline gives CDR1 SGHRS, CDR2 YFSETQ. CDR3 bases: TGCGCCAGCAGCTTGGACAGTCGGGAGCAGTACTTC. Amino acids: CASSLDSREQYF.

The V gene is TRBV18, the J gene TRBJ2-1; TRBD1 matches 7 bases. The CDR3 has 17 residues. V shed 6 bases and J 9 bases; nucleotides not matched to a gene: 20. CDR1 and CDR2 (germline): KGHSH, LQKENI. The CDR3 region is CASSRKGAPPQGGEQFF. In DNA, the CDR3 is TGTGCCAGCTCGCGGAAGGGGGCTCCTCCCCAAGGGGGTGAGCAGTTCTTC.

The CDR3 sequence: CASSPTGVGEKLFF. The CDR3 region has the DNA TGTGCCAGTAGTCCCACAGGAGTGGGTGAAAAACTGTTTTTT. This rearrangement joins TRBV19 to TRBJ1-4; D is perhaps TRBD1 (5 bases). V dropped 5 bases and J dropped 7 bases, with 14 bases sitting between them. Per germline, CDR1 LNHDA and CDR2 SQIVND (reference sequence). The CDR3 runs 14 residues. Full variable domain (missing parts from reference TRBV19 and TRBJ1-4): DGGITQSPKYLFRKEGQNVTLSCEQNLNHDAMYWYRQDPGQGLRLIYYSQIVNDFQKGDIAEGYSVSREKKESFPLTVTSAQKNPTAFYLCASSPTGVGEKLFFGSGTQLSVL.

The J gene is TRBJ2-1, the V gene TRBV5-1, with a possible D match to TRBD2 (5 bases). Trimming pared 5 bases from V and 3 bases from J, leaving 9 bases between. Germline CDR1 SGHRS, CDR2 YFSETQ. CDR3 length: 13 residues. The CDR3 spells CASSTGFYNEQFF. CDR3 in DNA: TGCGCCAGCAGTACGGGATTCTACAATGAGCAGTTCTTC.

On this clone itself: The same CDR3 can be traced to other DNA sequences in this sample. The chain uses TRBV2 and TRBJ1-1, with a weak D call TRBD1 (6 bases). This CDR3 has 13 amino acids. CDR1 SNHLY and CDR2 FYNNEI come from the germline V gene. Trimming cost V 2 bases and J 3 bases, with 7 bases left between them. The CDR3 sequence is CASSEQGYTEAFF. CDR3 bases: TGTGCCAGCAGTGAACAGGGGTACACTGAAGCTTTCTTT.

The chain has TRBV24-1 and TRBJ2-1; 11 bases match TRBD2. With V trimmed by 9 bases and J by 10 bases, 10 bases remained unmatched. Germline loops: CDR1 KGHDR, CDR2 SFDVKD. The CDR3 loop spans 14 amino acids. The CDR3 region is CATQATSGKGEQFF. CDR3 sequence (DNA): TGTGCCACCCAGGCGACTAGCGGGAAAGGCGAGCAGTTCTTC.

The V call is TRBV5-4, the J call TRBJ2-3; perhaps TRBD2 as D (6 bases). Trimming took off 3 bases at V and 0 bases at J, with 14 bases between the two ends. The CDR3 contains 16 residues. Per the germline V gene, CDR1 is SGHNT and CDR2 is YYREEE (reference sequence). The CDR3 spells CASSWGDLTSTDTQYF. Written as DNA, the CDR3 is TGTGCCAGCAGCTGGGGGGACCTTACTAGCACAGATACGCAGTATTTT. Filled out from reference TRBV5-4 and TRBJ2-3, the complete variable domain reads ETGVTQSPTHLIKTRGQQVTLRCSSQSGHNTVSWYQQALGQGPQFIFQYYREEENGRGNFPPRFSGLQFPNYSSELNVNALELDDSALYLCASSWGDLTSTDTQYFGPGTRLTVL.

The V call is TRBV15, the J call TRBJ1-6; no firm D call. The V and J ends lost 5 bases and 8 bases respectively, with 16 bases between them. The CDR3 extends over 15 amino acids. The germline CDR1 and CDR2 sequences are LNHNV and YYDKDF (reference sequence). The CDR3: CATSGSRGTYSPLHF. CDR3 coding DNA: TGTGCCACCAGCGGGAGTCGTGGCACTTATTCACCCCTCCACTTT.

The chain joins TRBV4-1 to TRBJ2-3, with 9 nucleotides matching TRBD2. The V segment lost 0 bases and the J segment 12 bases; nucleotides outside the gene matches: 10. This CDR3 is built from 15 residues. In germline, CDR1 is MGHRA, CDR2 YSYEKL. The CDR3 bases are TGCGCCAGCAGCCAAGAAAGCTATAGCGGGGGAGGTCAGTATTTT. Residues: CASSQESYSGGGQYF.

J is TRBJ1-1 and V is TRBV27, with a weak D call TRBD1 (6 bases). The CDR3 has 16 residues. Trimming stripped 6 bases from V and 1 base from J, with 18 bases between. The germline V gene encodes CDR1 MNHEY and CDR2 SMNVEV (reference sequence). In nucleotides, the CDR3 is TGTGCCAGCAGCCTCTCCTTAGGGACAACGAACACTGAAGCTTTCTTT. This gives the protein CASSLSLGTTNTEAFF.